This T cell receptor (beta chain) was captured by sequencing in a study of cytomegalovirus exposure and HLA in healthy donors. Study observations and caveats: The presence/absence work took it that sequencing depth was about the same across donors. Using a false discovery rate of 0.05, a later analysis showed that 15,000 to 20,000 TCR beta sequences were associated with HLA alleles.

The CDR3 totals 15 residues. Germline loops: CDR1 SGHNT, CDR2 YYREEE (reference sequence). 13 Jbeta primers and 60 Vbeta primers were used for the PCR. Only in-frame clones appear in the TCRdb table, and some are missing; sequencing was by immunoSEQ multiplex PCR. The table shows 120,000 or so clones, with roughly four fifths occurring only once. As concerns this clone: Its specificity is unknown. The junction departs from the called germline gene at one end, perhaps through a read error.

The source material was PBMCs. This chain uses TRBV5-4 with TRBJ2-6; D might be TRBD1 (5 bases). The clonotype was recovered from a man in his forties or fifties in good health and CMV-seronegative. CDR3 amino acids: CASSLDSSGANGLTF. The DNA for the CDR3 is TGTGCCAGCAGCTTGGACAGCTCTGGGGCCAACGGCCTGACTTTC. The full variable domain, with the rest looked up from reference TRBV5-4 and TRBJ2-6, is ETGVTQSPTHLIKTRGQQVTLRCSSQSGHNTVSWYQQALGQGPQFIFQYYREEENGRGNFPPRFSGLQFPNYSSELNVNALELDDSALYLCASSLDSSGANGLTFGAGSRLTVL.